This T cell receptor (beta chain) was found in a study of blood T cell repertoires in COVID-19. Study overall: Spain, Italy and the United States supplied samples that represented acute and convalescent COVID-19. Sources were T cells, B-cell-depleted T cells, or PBMCs; the material itself was cDNA or gDNA.

In the authors' workflow: How many nucleated cells were present was estimated from reference gene primer amplification. Only in-frame clones appear in the TCRdb table, and some are missing; sequencing was by immunoSEQ multiplex PCR. V and J calls and clone size are given by that table; D and trimming were obtained from the DNA. The data hold 68,000 or so clones, with nearly 85% observed a single time. Germline CDR1 reads MGHRA; CDR2 reads YSYEKL. The ends were cut back, 10 bases at V and 7 bases at J, with 22 bases in the middle. This CDR3 spans 15 amino acids. The genes are TRBV4-1 and TRBJ1-4; perhaps TRBD1 as D (5 bases). The material sequenced was peripheral blood. The sequence was obtained from a human donor in a cohort sampled during active COVID-19. Here the CDR3 reads CATLPLGASFEKLFF. The CDR3 DNA follows: TGCGCCACCCTTCCCCTAGGGGCTTCTTTTGAAAAACTGTTTTTT.